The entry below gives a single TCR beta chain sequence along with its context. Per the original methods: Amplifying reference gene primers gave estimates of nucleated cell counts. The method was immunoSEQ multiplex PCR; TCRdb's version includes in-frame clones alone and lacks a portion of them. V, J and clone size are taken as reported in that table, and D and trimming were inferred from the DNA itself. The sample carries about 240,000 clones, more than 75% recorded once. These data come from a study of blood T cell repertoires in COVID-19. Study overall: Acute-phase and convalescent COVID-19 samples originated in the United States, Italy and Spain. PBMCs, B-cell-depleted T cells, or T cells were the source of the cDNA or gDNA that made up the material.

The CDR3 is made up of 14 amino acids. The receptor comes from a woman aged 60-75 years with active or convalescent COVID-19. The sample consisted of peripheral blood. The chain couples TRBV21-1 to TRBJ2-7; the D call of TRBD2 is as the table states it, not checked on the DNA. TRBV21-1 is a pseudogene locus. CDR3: CASSGGPVPYEQYF. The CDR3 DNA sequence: TGTGCCAGCAGCGGCGGCCCGGTACCCTACGAGCAGTACTTC.